Sequencing of this TCR beta chain was carried out in a study of blood T cells in healthy people across ages. About this clonotype itself: Its target is unknown.

General study findings and limits: TCR beta diversity correlated strongly with naive T cell percentage.

Germline-derived CDR1 and CDR2 are DFQATT and SNEGSKA (reference sequence). V gave up 3 bases and J gave up 3 bases; unmatched junction bases: 7. The CDR3 extends over 15 amino acids. Using a J-beta primer mix together with a sample-barcoded 5' primer, a second PCR was run for about 7 to 12 cycles. TCRdb reprocessed the 5' RACE reads with MiXCR, giving one entry per CDR3 protein. The sample records about 1.7 million distinct CDR3 sequences, 25% to 30% being singletons. V and J are TRBV20-1 and TRBJ2-1, with TRBD2 matching 8 bases. Material: blood. The TCR was taken from a woman under 40 in good health. The DNA for the CDR3 is TGCAGTGCTAGTCCCTCGGGGGGGCTCTACAATGAGCAGTTCTTC. Its translation is CSASPSGGLYNEQFF.